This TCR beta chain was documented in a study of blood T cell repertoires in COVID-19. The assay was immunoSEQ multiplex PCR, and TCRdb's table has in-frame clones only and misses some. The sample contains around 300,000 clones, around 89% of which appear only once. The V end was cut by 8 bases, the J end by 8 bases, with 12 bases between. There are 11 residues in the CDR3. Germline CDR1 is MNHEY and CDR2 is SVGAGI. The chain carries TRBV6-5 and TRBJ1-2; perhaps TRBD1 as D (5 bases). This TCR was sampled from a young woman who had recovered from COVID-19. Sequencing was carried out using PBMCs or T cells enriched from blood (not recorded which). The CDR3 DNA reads TGTGCCAGCGGGGCCGGGTACGGCTACACCTTC. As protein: CASGAGYGYTF.